This entry lists 8 T cell receptor beta chains sequenced from one sample in a study of beta chain features in type 1 diabetes. The study, taken as a whole, reports: Within each of all four CD4+ subsets, Type 1 diabetes patients had TCRB CDR3s that were moderately but significantly shorter.

Antigens for these TCRs are unknown. The sequenced template was cDNA made from the entire isolated RNA. Sequencing used immunoSEQ multiplex PCR; TCRdb keeps in-frame clones, though not all of them. The sample holds 300,000 or so clones; around 15% are singletons and the top ten take approximately 0.015%. Input material: naive CD4+ T cells from blood. These receptors all stem from a man younger than 45 with type 1 diabetes.

The chain carries TRBV18 and TRBJ2-1; perhaps TRBD1 as D (6 bases). Trimming removed 3 bases at V and 0 bases at J, with 9 bases between. Germline CDR1 KGHSH, CDR2 LQKENI. The CDR3 consists of 15 residues. Here the CDR3 DNA reads TGTGCCAGCTCACCGACAGGACTCTCCTACAATGAGCAGTTCTTC. This codes for CASSPTGLSYNEQFF. Filled out from reference TRBV18 and TRBJ2-1, the complete variable domain reads NAGVMQNPRHLVRRRGQEARLRCSPMKGHSHVYWYRQLPEEGLKFMVYLQKENIIDESGMPKERFSAEFPKEGPSILRIQQVVRGDSAAYFCASSPTGLSYNEQFFGPGTRLTVL.

The chain carries TRBV11-1 and TRBJ2-3; 10 bases align to TRBD1. V lost 5 bases to trimming and J lost 2 bases; unmatched junction nucleotides: 10. The V gene's germline CDR1 is SGHAT and CDR2 FQDESV (reference sequence). The CDR3 is 17 amino acids. The CDR3 sequence is CASSALKDRGVTDTQYF. The CDR3 DNA sequence: TGTGCCAGCAGCGCTCTTAAGGACAGGGGGGTCACAGATACGCAGTATTTT. The full variable domain, with the rest looked up from reference TRBV11-1 and TRBJ2-3, is EAEVAQSPRYKITEKSQAVAFWCDPISGHATLYWYRQILGQGPELLVQFQDESVVDDSQLPKDRFSAERLKGVDSTLKIQPAELGDSAMYLCASSALKDRGVTDTQYFGPGTRLTVL.

The chain joins TRBV9 to TRBJ2-1; TRBD2 agrees at 11 bases. This CDR3 has 16 residues. Unmatched junction bases numbered 6, after V lost 2 bases and J lost 5 bases. The germline CDR1 and CDR2 sequences are SGDLS and YYNGEE. The CDR3 is CASSVGTSGYNNEQFF. CDR3 DNA: TGTGCCAGCAGCGTCGGGACTAGCGGCTATAACAATGAGCAGTTCTTC. Supplemented by reference TRBV9 and TRBJ2-1, the full variable domain reads DSGVTQTPKHLITATGQRVTLRCSPRSGDLSVYWYQQSLDQGLQFLIQYYNGEERAKGNILERFSAQQFPDLHSELNLSSLELGDSALYFCASSVGTSGYNNEQFFGPGTRLTVL.

This clone was recorded a few times. The J gene is TRBJ2-3, the V gene TRBV10-3; D is possibly TRBD1 (5 bases). Deletions cut 3 bases from V and 3 bases from J, with 7 bases between. The germline V gene encodes CDR1 ENHRY and CDR2 SYGVKD. This CDR3 contains 13 residues. The CDR3: CAISDRVTDTQYF. The CDR3 DNA follows: TGTGCCATCAGTGACAGGGTTACAGATACGCAGTATTTT.

The sample holds a few counts of this clone. The chain recombines TRBV7-9 with TRBJ2-3; 8 bases match TRBD2. The germline V gene has CDR1 SEHNR and CDR2 FQNEAQ (reference sequence). The J segment lost 3 bases and the V segment lost 5 bases, leaving 4 bases of the junction unmatched. This CDR3 spans 14 amino acids. The CDR3 DNA follows: TGTGCCAGCAGCCGTGGACTAGCAACAGATACGCAGTATTTT. It is translated as CASSRGLATDTQYF.

V and J are TRBV5-1 and TRBJ2-5; perhaps TRBD2 as D (5 bases). This CDR3 region has 15 residues. Germline lookup yields CDR1 SGHRS and CDR2 YFSETQ. V was pared by 2 bases and J by 2 bases, with 13 bases between. CDR3 in amino acids: CASSFSVGGQETQYF. The CDR3 nucleotides read TGCGCCAGCAGCTTTAGCGTAGGAGGACAAGAGACCCAGTACTTC.

The rearrangement joins TRBV7-3 to TRBJ2-6; D might be TRBD1 (6 bases). The CDR3 is 15 amino acids. V lost 2 bases to trimming and J lost 3 bases, with 8 bases between them. Germline V CDR1 and CDR2: SGHTA, FQGTGA. This CDR3 is CASSLSGVGANVLTF. CDR3 in DNA: TGTGCCAGCAGCTTATCAGGGGTTGGGGCCAACGTCCTGACTTTC.

V gene TRBV18 combines with J gene TRBJ2-7; D gene unclear. Germline V gene lookup returns CDR1 KGHSH and CDR2 LQKENI. The V gene lost 4 bases and the J gene lost 3 bases, with 4 bases spanning the gap. The length of the CDR3 is 11 residues. The CDR3 here is CASSRDYEQYF. The CDR3 DNA follows: TGTGCCAGCTCACGAGACTACGAGCAGTACTTC.